This T cell receptor beta chain is drawn from a study of breast tumors, draining lymph nodes, adjacent tissues. The V gene's germline CDR1 is SGHTA and CDR2 FQGNSA. This CDR3 contains 15 residues. With 5 bases clipped from V and 10 bases from J, the junction kept 12 bases outside the gene matches. TCRdb analysed the multiplex PCR reads with MiXCR anew, one entry per CDR3 protein. The table has approximately 190,000 distinct CDR3 sequences, approximately 31% seen once. Axillary draining lymph nodes of breast cancer patients supplied the node samples. This clonotype has at least ten counts. This sequence joins TRBV7-2 and TRBJ2-1; 9 nucleotides align to TRBD2. Sequenced material: axillary lymph node tissue. The TCR was taken from a female donor with breast cancer. Some clones in this sample may be carry-over from other donors' samples. The CDR3 DNA reads as TGTGCCAGCAGCCCCAGCGGGGGGATAAAAGGGGAGCAGTTCTTC. Encoded protein: CASSPSGGIKGEQFF.